A single sample is the source of the 16 T cell receptor beta chains below, sequenced in a study of blood T cell repertoires in COVID-19. The protocol was immunoSEQ multiplex PCR, while the TCRdb copy is restricted to in-frame clones and leaves out a portion. Of 200,000 to 250,000 clones listed, around three quarters are singletons. Sequenced material: peripheral blood. The receptor source for this set is a woman aged 70-85 years with acute or convalescent COVID-19.

The rearrangement uses TRBV6-5 and TRBJ2-7, with TRBD1 as a possible D gene (5 bases). V lost 2 bases and J 6 bases, leaving 8 bases between the germline ends. Germline V lookup: CDR1 MNHEY, CDR2 SVGAGI. This CDR3 is 12 amino acids long. The CDR3 nucleotides are TGTGCCAGCAGTTACAGGGGTGGCGAGCAGTACTTC. Translation gives CASSYRGGEQYF.

This clone showed up just a few times. The chain combines TRBV11-1 with TRBJ2-5; perhaps TRBD2 as D (6 bases). This CDR3 contains 13 residues. Looked up from germline, CDR1 is SGHAT and CDR2 is FQDESV (reference sequence). The V and J ends lost 6 bases and 5 bases respectively, with 13 bases between them. The CDR3 DNA sequence: TGTGCCAGCAGAGTTGGAGGGCAGGAGACCCAGTACTTC. Residues: CASRVGGQETQYF.

The gene calls are TRBV3-1 (or the pseudogene TRBV3-2) and TRBJ1-1; 10 bases are a match to TRBD1. Germline V CDR1 and CDR2: LGHDT, YNNKEL (reference sequence). The CDR3 totals 16 residues. V gave up 1 base and J gave up 5 bases; unmatched junction bases: 7. CDR3 sequence: CASSQGLTGGVTEAFF. CDR3 nucleotide sequence: TGTGCCAGCAGCCAAGGGCTGACAGGGGGCGTAACTGAAGCTTTCTTT.

The chain carries TRBV11-2 and TRBJ2-7, with 9 bases lining up with TRBD2. This CDR3 comprises 16 residues. Germline CDR1 is SGHAT and CDR2 is FQNNGV. V shed 5 bases, J shed 4 bases, and the junction held 12 bases outside the gene matches. The CDR3 DNA reads TGTGCCAGCAGCCCCATTAGGCGGGAGGGTGGGTACGAGCAGTACTTC. Amino acids: CASSPIRREGGYEQYF.

This sequence joins TRBV7-9 and TRBJ2-7; TRBD1 aligns across 11 bases. J gave up 7 bases and V 3 bases, and 8 bases lay outside the gene matches. CDR3 length equals 15 residues. Germline values: CDR1 SEHNR, CDR2 FQNEAQ (reference sequence). CDR3 sequence reads: CASSFMGQGDYEQYF. DNA for the CDR3: TGTGCCAGCAGCTTTATGGGACAGGGGGATTATGAGCAGTACTTC.

The chain combines TRBV2 with TRBJ2-1; TRBD2 matches 7 bases. The CDR3 totals 13 residues. V shed 6 bases and J 7 bases; nucleotides not matched to a gene: 6. Looked up from germline, CDR1 is SNHLY and CDR2 is FYNNEI. The CDR3 spells CASSPLRENEQFF. In DNA form, the CDR3 reads TGTGCCAGCAGCCCCCTGCGGGAGAATGAGCAGTTCTTC.

The CDR3 reads CASSLEAGGEQYF. For the CDR3, the DNA is TGTGCCAGCAGCTTAGAGGCCGGGGGGGAGCAGTACTTC. This rearrangement joins TRBV11-3 to TRBJ2-7, with 7 bases identical to TRBD2. Looked up from germline, CDR1 is SGHNT and CDR2 is YENEEA. V shed 0 bases and J 7 bases; nucleotides not matched to a gene: 3. The CDR3 sequence is 13 residues long.

The gene calls are TRBV29-1 and TRBJ2-1; 11 positions agree with TRBD1. Losses at the gene ends were 4 bases for V and 6 bases for J; bases not matched to a gene: 8. The CDR3 length is 15 residues. Germline loops: CDR1 SQVTM, CDR2 ANQGSEA. As DNA, the CDR3 is TGCAGCGTTGTTGAACCCGGACAGGGGGCCAATGAGCAGTTCTTC. Its translation is CSVVEPGQGANEQFF.

The chain employs TRBV5-4 and TRBJ1-2; D remains ambiguous. V lost 0 bases, J lost 9 bases, and 18 bases lay in between. CDR1 is SGHNT and CDR2 is YYREEE in the germline V gene (reference sequence). The CDR3 is 15 amino acids. CDR3 bases: TGTGCCAGCAGCTTGGCTTCCGAAAATCAGGATCGCTACACCTTC. Amino acids: CASSLASENQDRYTF.

The chain carries TRBV7-2 and TRBJ1-3, with D unresolved. Germline V CDR1 and CDR2: SGHTA, FQGNSA. Trimming removed 5 bases at V and 1 base at J, with 12 bases between. CDR3 length: 15 amino acids. The CDR3 DNA sequence: TGTGCCAGCAGCCCCAGAGGAGGGTCTGGAAACACCATATATTTT. This codes for CASSPRGGSGNTIYF.

The chain links TRBV6-2 or TRBV6-3 to TRBJ2-6; D possibly corresponds to TRBD2 (6 bases). V lost 7 bases and J lost 2, with 15 bases in between. This CDR3 region has 16 residues. Per the germline V gene, CDR1 is MNHEY and CDR2 is SVGEGT. The CDR3 DNA reads TGTGCCAGCATCCCACCCCCGGGGGCTGGGGCCAACGTCCTGACTTTC. Translation: CASIPPPGAGANVLTF.

This clone was recorded once. This rearrangement joins TRBV20-1 to TRBJ2-5; D perhaps matches TRBD2 (5 bases). This CDR3 region has 15 residues. Germline V gene data show CDR1 as DFQATT and CDR2 as SNEGSKA (reference sequence). V lost 3 bases, J lost 2 bases, and 16 bases lay in between. Here the CDR3 reads CSASPMTTTQETQYF. For the CDR3, the DNA is TGCAGTGCTAGTCCCATGACTACCACTCAAGAGACCCAGTACTTC.

The V call is TRBV18, the J call TRBJ2-2, with 8 nucleotides matching TRBD1. The V segment lost 2 bases and the J segment 2 bases; nucleotides outside the gene matches: 13. CDR1 is KGHSH and CDR2 is LQKENI in the germline V gene. The CDR3 runs 19 residues. For the CDR3, the DNA is TGTGCCAGCTCACCAAGCTCTTTGAAAGGACAGGGAAACACCGGGGAGCTGTTTTTT. The encoded protein is CASSPSSLKGQGNTGELFF. Variable domain in full (rest from reference TRBV18 and TRBJ2-2): NAGVMQNPRHLVRRRGQEARLRCSPMKGHSHVYWYRQLPEEGLKFMVYLQKENIIDESGMPKERFSAEFPKEGPSILRIQQVVRGDSAAYFCASSPSSLKGQGNTGELFFGEGSRLTVL.

This clone has a single count. The chain is built from TRBV10-1 and TRBJ1-2; no clear D gene. With 7 bases removed from V and 6 bases from J, the gap between germline ends came to 12 bases. The CDR3 runs 12 residues. Germline lookup yields CDR1 WNHNN and CDR2 SYGVQD (reference sequence). The CDR3 coding sequence is TGCGCCAGCAAGGAGGTCCCTAATGGCTACACCTTC. As protein: CASKEVPNGYTF.

This clone has more than one count but fewer than ten. The chain joins TRBV2 to TRBJ1-5; D is unclear. CDR1 and CDR2 (germline): SNHLY, FYNNEI. Trimming removed 1 base from V and 7 bases from J, with 14 bases in between. This CDR3 has 15 amino acids. The CDR3 region has the DNA TGTGCCAGCAGTGAAGATCCGGGGAAAAGACAGCCCCAGCATTTT. As protein: CASSEDPGKRQPQHF.

The rearrangement links TRBV5-8 to TRBJ1-5, with a weak D call TRBD1 (5 bases). V was shortened by 0 bases and J by 9 bases, with 19 bases between the two germline ends. In germline, CDR1 is SGHTS, CDR2 YDEGEE. The CDR3 runs to 16 residues. CDR3 sequence: CASSLGGRTFFRPQHF. CDR3 coding DNA: TGTGCCAGCAGCTTGGGGGGCAGGACCTTTTTCCGGCCCCAGCATTTT.